This T cell receptor (beta chain) was identified during a study of regulatory T cells in long-lasting Graves disease. Both iRepertoire HTBI primers and Arm-PCR of CDR3 regions were used to build the TCR beta libraries. Authors' methods: Sequenced samples collectively carried approximately 58 TRBV and around 15 TRBJ segments. TCRdb fed the multiplex PCR reads into MiXCR, producing one record per CDR3 protein. The authors' filters were not applied to this entry. The sample lists hundreds of thousands of distinct CDR3 sequences, 13% occurring once. Study results and limitations: There were preferences for TRBV28, TRBJ1-2 and TRBJ2-5 in persistent disease.

To note about this clonotype: The antigen remains unidentified.

The time point denotes: newly diagnosed GD, antithyroid drugs for less than 3 months. The TCR library was made from RNA that had been extracted from PBMCs in TRIzol. Losses at the gene ends were 8 bases for V and 13 bases for J; bases not matched to a gene: 13. Germline values: CDR1 MNHEY, CDR2 SVGAGI. The CDR3 is made up of 14 amino acids. A further study also used this sample, focusing on T cells in Graves' hyperthyroidism and ophthalmopathy.

The rearrangement joins TRBV6-5 to TRBJ1-6; the match to TRBD1 covers 8 bases. The TCR was taken from a man between 25 and 39 years old with Graves disease. Specimen: peripheral blood mononuclear cells (PBMCs), collected at new diagnosis, from a patient treated with antithyroid drugs. CDR3 loop: CASGSATGAFPLHF. The CDR3 nucleotides are TGTGCCAGCGGTTCAGCGACAGGGGCCTTTCCCCTCCACTTT.